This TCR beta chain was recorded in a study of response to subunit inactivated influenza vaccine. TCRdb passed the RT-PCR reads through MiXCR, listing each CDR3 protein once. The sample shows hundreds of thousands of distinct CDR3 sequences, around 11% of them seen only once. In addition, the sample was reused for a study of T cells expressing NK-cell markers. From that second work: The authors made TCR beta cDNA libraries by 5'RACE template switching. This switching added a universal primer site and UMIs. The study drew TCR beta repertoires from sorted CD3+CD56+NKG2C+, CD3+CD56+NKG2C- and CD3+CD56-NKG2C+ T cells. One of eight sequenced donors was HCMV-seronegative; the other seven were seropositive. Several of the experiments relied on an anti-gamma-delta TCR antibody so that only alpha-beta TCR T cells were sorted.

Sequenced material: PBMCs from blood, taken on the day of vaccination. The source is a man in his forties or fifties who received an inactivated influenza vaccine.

CDR3 nucleotides: TGTGCCAGCAGCTTAGAATTAAGCGGGGGGGCGCAGTTCTTC. It specifies CASSLELSGGAQFF. The chain carries TRBV7-2 and TRBJ2-1; TRBD2 aligns across 10 bases. The length of the CDR3 is 14 residues. Germline V lookup: CDR1 SGHTA, CDR2 FQGNSA. The V gene end was trimmed by 1 base and the J gene end by 12 bases; junction bases not matched to a gene: 6.